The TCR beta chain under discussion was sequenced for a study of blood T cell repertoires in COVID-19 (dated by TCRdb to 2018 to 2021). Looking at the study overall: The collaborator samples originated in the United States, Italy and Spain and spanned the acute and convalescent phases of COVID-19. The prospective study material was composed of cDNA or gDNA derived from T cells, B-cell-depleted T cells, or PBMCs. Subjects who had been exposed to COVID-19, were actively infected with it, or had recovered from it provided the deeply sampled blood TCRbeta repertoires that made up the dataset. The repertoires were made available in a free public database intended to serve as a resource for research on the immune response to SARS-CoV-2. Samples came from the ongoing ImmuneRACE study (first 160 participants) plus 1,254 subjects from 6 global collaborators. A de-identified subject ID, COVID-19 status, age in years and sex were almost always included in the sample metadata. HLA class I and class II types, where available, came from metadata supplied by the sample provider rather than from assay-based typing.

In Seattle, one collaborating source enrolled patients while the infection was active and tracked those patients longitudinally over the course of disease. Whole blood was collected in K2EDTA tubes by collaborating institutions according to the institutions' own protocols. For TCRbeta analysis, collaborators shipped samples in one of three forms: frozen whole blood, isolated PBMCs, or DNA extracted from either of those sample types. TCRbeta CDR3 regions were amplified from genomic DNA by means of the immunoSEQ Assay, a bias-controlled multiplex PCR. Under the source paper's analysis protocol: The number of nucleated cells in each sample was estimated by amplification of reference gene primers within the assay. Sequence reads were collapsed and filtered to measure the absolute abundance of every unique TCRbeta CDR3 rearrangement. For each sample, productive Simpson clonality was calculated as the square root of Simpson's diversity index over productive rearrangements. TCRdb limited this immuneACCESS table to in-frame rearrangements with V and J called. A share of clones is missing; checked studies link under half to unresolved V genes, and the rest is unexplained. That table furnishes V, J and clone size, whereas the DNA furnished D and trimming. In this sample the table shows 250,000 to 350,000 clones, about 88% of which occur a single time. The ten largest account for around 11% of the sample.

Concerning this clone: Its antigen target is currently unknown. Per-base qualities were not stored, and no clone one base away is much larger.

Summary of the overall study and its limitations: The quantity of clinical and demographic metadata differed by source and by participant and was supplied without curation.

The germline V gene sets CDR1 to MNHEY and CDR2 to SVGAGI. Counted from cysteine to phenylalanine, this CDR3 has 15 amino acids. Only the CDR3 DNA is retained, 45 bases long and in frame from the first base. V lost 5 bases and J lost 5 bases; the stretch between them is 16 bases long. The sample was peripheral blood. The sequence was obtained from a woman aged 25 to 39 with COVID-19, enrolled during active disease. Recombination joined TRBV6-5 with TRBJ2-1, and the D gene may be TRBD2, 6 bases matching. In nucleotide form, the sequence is TGTGCCAGCAGTCGTAGCGGAGAACCGCACAATGAGCAGTTCTTC. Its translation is CASSRSGEPHNEQFF.